Below are 8 T cell receptor beta chains sequenced from a single sample in a study of tumor-infiltrating lymphocytes in localized non-small cell lung cancer. TCRdb keeps only in-frame clones here, not all; method: immunoSEQ multiplex PCR. Of some 9,500 clones in the sample, around 70% were seen once. Sequenced sample: lung tumor tissue. Receptor source: a human donor with non-small cell lung cancer.

V usage is TRBV6-6 and J usage is TRBJ2-3, with D possibly being TRBD2 (5 bases). V shed 4 bases and J shed 0 bases, with 8 bases lying between them. Germline values: CDR1 MNHNY, CDR2 SVGAGI (reference sequence). The CDR3 covers 14 residues. CDR3 loop: CASSSRDSTDTQYF. CDR3 bases: TGTGCCAGCAGTTCCCGGGATAGCACAGATACGCAGTATTTT.

V is TRBV11-2 and J is TRBJ1-6, with TRBD1 identical over 7 bases. J lost 8 bases, V lost 3 bases, and 7 bases had no gene match. CDR1 and CDR2 (germline): SGHAT, FQNNGV. The CDR3 loop spans 15 amino acids. In nucleotides, the CDR3 is TGTGCCAGCAGCTTGGTCTTGACAGGGTATTCACCCCTCCACTTT. Encoded protein: CASSLVLTGYSPLHF.

This chain uses TRBV5-1 with TRBJ1-1; tentatively, D is TRBD1 (6 bases). Germline CDR1 SGHRS, CDR2 YFSETQ. The CDR3 is made up of 14 amino acids. V lost 0 bases to trimming and J lost 5 bases, with 11 bases between them. CDR3 protein: CASSLGGPGTEAFF. DNA for the CDR3: TGCGCCAGCAGCTTGGGGGGGCCGGGGACTGAAGCTTTCTTT.

This sequence joins TRBV6-1 and TRBJ2-2; 7 nucleotides agree with TRBD2. Germline V lookup: CDR1 MNHNS, CDR2 SASEGT. This CDR3 is built from 13 residues. Trimming took 8 bases from V and 6 from J; bases not matched to a gene: 6. The CDR3 protein is CASVPGGSGELFF. CDR3 nucleotides: TGTGCCAGCGTCCCCGGGGGGTCCGGGGAGCTGTTTTTT.

Sample share makes this clone medium-sized (0.01 to 0.1%). J is TRBJ1-1 and V is TRBV28, with TRBD1 matching 7 bases. This CDR3 comprises 14 residues. Trimming at V came to 6 bases and at J to 1 base, leaving 5 bases not matched to a gene. Germline assignment: CDR1 MDHEN and CDR2 SYDVKM. The CDR3 coding sequence is TGTGCCAGCAGGCCCGGGGACAGGAACACTGAAGCTTTCTTT. It encodes CASRPGDRNTEAFF.

This chain connects TRBV5-5 to TRBJ2-3; TRBD2 agrees at 16 bases. This CDR3 has 18 amino acids. CDR1 and CDR2 (germline): SGHKS, YYEKEE (reference sequence). V lost 4 bases, J lost 2 bases, and 7 bases stayed unmatched. For the CDR3, the DNA is TGTGCCAGCAGCCTGGGACTAGCGGGGGGGCGGGTCACAGATACGCAGTATTTT. Protein: CASSLGLAGGRVTDTQYF.

The chain is built from TRBV7-9 and TRBJ1-2, with TRBD1 identical over 7 bases. The CDR3 is 15 amino acids. Germline CDR1 and CDR2: SEHNR and FQNEAQ (reference sequence). V lost 2 bases, J lost 2 bases, and 5 bases stayed unmatched. CDR3 sequence reads: CASSLQTGSNYGYTF. In DNA, the CDR3 is TGTGCCAGCAGCTTACAGACAGGGTCGAACTATGGCTACACCTTC.

The J gene is TRBJ1-1, the V gene TRBV6-5; D not resolved. The ends were cut back, 10 bases at V and 1 base at J, with 10 bases in the middle. The length of the CDR3 is 12 residues. The germline CDR1 and CDR2 sequences are MNHEY and SVGAGI. The CDR3 DNA is TGTGCCACAAGGCTATGGAACACTGAAGCTTTCTTT. Residues: CATRLWNTEAFF.